This T cell receptor beta chain was sequenced for a study of T cell repertoires in cytomegalovirus infection. For the study at large: The public TCR beta signatures pointed to both CMV infection and matching HLA type.

Germline assignment: CDR1 SGHAT and CDR2 FQNNGV. The CDR3 covers 14 residues. V gave up 5 bases and J gave up 5 bases, with 16 bases separating them. This clonotype has only a few counts. Its antigen is unidentified. One entry per CDR3 protein results from TCRdb running MiXCR on the reads. Of around 55,000 distinct CDR3 sequences detected, around 18% appear once; the ten largest clones hold 26%. Study-wide results and limits: HLA-C-restricted CMV clonotypes gave the most frequent clonotype in two of eight donors. Identification of carriers of CMV plus the relevant HLA was performed using cumulative public TCR beta family frequency.

The sequencing used CD8+ T cells from cultured PBMCs, collected from culture after CMV antigen stimulation. The receptor was isolated from a human donor in good health (CMV status not recorded). Some clones in this sample may be carry-over from other donors' samples. This chain joins TRBV11-2 and TRBJ2-7; D not resolved. CDR3 sequence reads: CASSPRSGMDEQYF. DNA for the CDR3: TGTGCCAGCAGCCCAAGGTCTGGGATGGACGAGCAGTACTTC.